Presented here are 28 T cell receptor beta chains from one specimen sequenced in a study of cytomegalovirus exposure and HLA in healthy donors. The PCR had 60 Vbeta and 13 Jbeta primers. Profiled with immunoSEQ multiplex PCR; TCRdb holds only in-frame clones, not every one. The sample consists of approximately 260,000 clones, 92% of them appearing once. The sample taken for sequencing was PBMCs. These receptor sequences come from a girl aged 2 to 10 in good health and CMV-seronegative.

The chain recombines TRBV4-2 with TRBJ2-5, with 11 positions matching TRBD2. Trimming removed 0 bases from V and 4 bases from J; junction bases left unmatched: 16. The germline V gene has CDR1 LGHNA and CDR2 YNFKEQ. The CDR3 is 20 amino acids. The CDR3, as DNA: TGTGCCAGCAGCCAAGATAAGGGTACTAGCGGGGGCACGGCAGGAGAGACCCAGTACTTC. Translation gives CASSQDKGTSGGTAGETQYF.

This chain uses TRBV6-6 with TRBJ1-1; no reliable D call. This CDR3 has 14 amino acids. Trimming took 2 bases from V and 1 from J, leaving 8 bases between them. Germline CDR1 reads MNHNY; CDR2 reads SVGAGI (reference sequence). For the CDR3, the DNA is TGTGCCAGCAGTTACGCTCACAGGAACACTGAAGCTTTCTTT. Translation gives CASSYAHRNTEAFF.

This clone was found once. CDR3 in amino acids: CASSQDPNRGRSVGTFF. CDR3 nucleotides: TGTGCCAGCAGCCAAGATCCGAACAGGGGGCGTAGTGTGGGGACTTTCTTT. The rearrangement uses TRBV14 and TRBJ1-1; 9 nucleotides align to TRBD1. This CDR3 is built from 17 residues. CDR1 and CDR2 (germline): SGHDN, FVKESK. V was clipped by 0 bases and J by 12 bases; unmatched bases: 17.

V gene TRBV6-5 combines with J gene TRBJ1-2; D is ambiguous. Between the trimmed V and J ends, which lost 2 bases and 6 bases, there was a span of 13 bases. Germline CDR1 reads MNHEY; CDR2 reads SVGAGI. This CDR3 comprises 14 residues. This CDR3 reads CASSYRAGEDGYTF. DNA of the CDR3: TGTGCCAGCAGTTACCGCGCCGGAGAGGATGGCTACACCTTC.

The chain has TRBV7-9 and TRBJ2-7; 9 bases map to TRBD1. This CDR3 contains 16 residues. The germline gives CDR1 SEHNR, CDR2 FQNEAQ (reference sequence). J lost 5 bases, V lost 4 bases, and 12 bases had no gene match. The CDR3 loop reads CASSSSRTGVENEQYF. The DNA of the CDR3 is TGTGCCAGCAGCTCATCGAGGACAGGGGTTGAGAACGAGCAGTACTTC.

The rearrangement links TRBV7-2 to TRBJ2-3; D is unresolved. The CDR3 has 15 amino acids. The V gene's germline CDR1 is SGHTA and CDR2 FQGNSA. V was pared by 1 base and J by 2 bases, with 10 bases between. The CDR3 region is CASSLVDSFTDTQYF. The CDR3 DNA follows: TGTGCCAGCAGCTTAGTTGATAGTTTCACAGATACGCAGTATTTT.

This chain connects TRBV30 to TRBJ1-5; 10 bases match TRBD1. This CDR3 spans 15 amino acids. Germline V CDR1 and CDR2: GTSNPN, SVGIG (reference sequence). The V and J ends lost 5 bases and 3 bases, in that order; junction bases with no gene match: 7. The CDR3 nucleotides read TGTGCCTGGGGAGGGGACAGGGGAACCAATCAGCCCCAGCATTTT. Its translation: CAWGGDRGTNQPQHF.

The rearrangement uses TRBV29-1 and TRBJ2-7; 14 nucleotides align to TRBD2. CDR3 length equals 17 residues. The junction had 17 bases not matched to a gene; V was cut back by 6 bases and J by 7 bases. The V gene's germline CDR1 is SQVTM and CDR2 ANQGSEA. The CDR3 DNA sequence: TGCAGCGTAGCTCGTGGACTAGCGGGAGGCCCGGGAGGTGAGCAGTACTTC. Translating it yields CSVARGLAGGPGGEQYF.

This chain uses TRBV5-1 with TRBJ1-1, with 7 bases that match TRBD1. The CDR3 is 14 residues long. The ends lost 8 bases at V and 0 bases at J; junction bases unmatched: 7. The germline V gene has CDR1 SGHRS and CDR2 YFSETQ. The CDR3 DNA reads TGCGCCAGTTCCACACAGGGGTTGAACACTGAAGCTTTCTTT. Encoded protein: CASSTQGLNTEAFF.

The chain has TRBV11-2 and TRBJ2-5; 12 bases match TRBD2. V lost 5 bases to trimming and J lost 5 bases; unmatched junction nucleotides: 9. The V gene's germline CDR1 is SGHAT and CDR2 FQNNGV. The CDR3 is made up of 16 amino acids. The CDR3 coding sequence is TGTGCCAGCAGCCTGACTAGCGGGAGTTTCTCGGAGACCCAGTACTTC. It encodes CASSLTSGSFSETQYF.

With respect to this clone: Other nucleotide sequences in the sample specify the same CDR3. This sequence joins TRBV6-5 and TRBJ2-7; 9 bases match TRBD2. CDR1 is MNHEY and CDR2 is SVGAGI in the germline V gene. Trimming took 4 bases from V and 2 from J; bases not matched to a gene: 3. There are 14 residues in the CDR3. CDR3 sequence: CASSLAGATYEQYF. CDR3 DNA: TGTGCCAGCAGTTTAGCGGGAGCAACCTACGAGCAGTACTTC.

This clone occurred once. The rearrangement links TRBV6-5 to TRBJ2-1; TRBD2 matches at 9 bases. This CDR3 has 14 amino acids. V lost 7 bases to trimming and J lost 6 bases; unmatched junction nucleotides: 7. Germline V lookup: CDR1 MNHEY, CDR2 SVGAGI. This CDR3 reads CASKALAGSNEQFF. Here the CDR3 DNA reads TGTGCCAGCAAGGCACTAGCGGGTTCCAATGAGCAGTTCTTC.

V is TRBV13 and J is TRBJ2-7, with 7 positions matching TRBD2. The CDR3 has 12 residues. Trimming cost V 2 bases and J 7 bases; bases outside gene matches: 2. Germline CDR1 reads PRHDT; CDR2 reads FYEKMQ (reference sequence). CDR3 amino acids: CASSLSGKEQYF. The CDR3 coding sequence is TGTGCCAGCAGCTTAAGCGGGAAAGAGCAGTACTTC.

The chain employs TRBV27 and TRBJ2-7; TRBD2 is a possible D gene (7 bases). The V and J ends lost 1 base and 2 bases respectively, with 15 bases between them. Per the germline V gene, CDR1 is MNHEY and CDR2 is SMNVEV (reference sequence). The CDR3 is 16 residues long. CDR3 in DNA: TGTGCCAGCAGTTTATTTCGGGGGGCGGACACCTACGAGCAGTACTTC. Protein product: CASSLFRGADTYEQYF.

In this sample, this clone turned up a few times. The chain carries TRBV5-8 and TRBJ1-2; 8 nucleotides line up with TRBD1. Per the germline V gene, CDR1 is SGHTS and CDR2 is YDEGEE. The junction had 11 bases not matched to a gene; V was cut back by 0 bases and J by 4 bases. The CDR3 sequence is 17 residues long. CDR3 amino acids: CASSLVPGTGPLYGYTF. In nucleotides, the CDR3 is TGTGCCAGCAGCTTGGTCCCCGGGACAGGTCCTCTCTATGGCTACACCTTC.

This rearrangement joins TRBV4-1 to TRBJ1-1; TRBD1 agrees at 7 bases. V dropped 4 bases and J dropped 1; count of bases not matched to a gene: 9. CDR3 length: 16 amino acids. Germline lookup yields CDR1 MGHRA and CDR2 YSYEKL. This CDR3 reads CASSRRGGTANTEAFF. DNA of the CDR3: TGCGCCAGCAGCCGGAGAGGCGGGACAGCGAACACTGAAGCTTTCTTT.

This CDR3 is CASSHGAHTTHEQYF. The DNA of the CDR3 is TGTGCCAGCAGTCACGGAGCCCACACCACCCACGAGCAGTACTTC. The chain employs TRBV6-5 and TRBJ2-7; no clear D gene. The germline V gene has CDR1 MNHEY and CDR2 SVGAGI. Deletions cut 5 bases from V and 5 bases from J, with 19 bases between. The CDR3 extends over 15 amino acids.

The chain combines TRBV10-2 with TRBJ2-5; a possible D gene is TRBD2 (6 bases). CDR1 and CDR2 (germline): WSHSY, SAAADI. V lost 4 bases, J lost 3 bases, and 15 bases lay in between. The CDR3 has 15 amino acids. The CDR3 is CASSGGAGRKETQYF. Here the CDR3 DNA reads TGCGCCAGCAGTGGCGGGGCGGGAAGGAAAGAGACCCAGTACTTC.

The chain employs TRBV7-3 and TRBJ1-1; D not resolved. The V gene lost 0 bases and the J gene lost 1 base, with 9 bases spanning the gap. Looked up from germline, CDR1 is SGHTA and CDR2 is FQGTGA. CDR3 length: 15 residues. In DNA, the CDR3 is TGTGCCAGCAGCTTAACGTCTCTCGGGAACACTGAAGCTTTCTTT. Its translation: CASSLTSLGNTEAFF.

The chain carries TRBV4-1 and TRBJ2-7, with 9 bases identical to TRBD1. Germline V CDR1 and CDR2: MGHRA, YSYEKL. V lost 1 base, J lost 4 bases, and 14 bases stayed unmatched. The CDR3 runs to 18 residues. CDR3 bases: TGCGCCAGCAGCCAAGGTCCCCTCGAAGGGGACAGGGCTTACGAGCAGTACTTC. Its translation: CASSQGPLEGDRAYEQYF.

The rearrangement links TRBV6-5 to TRBJ2-2; D is perhaps TRBD2 (5 bases). The CDR3 consists of 15 residues. CDR1 and CDR2 (germline): MNHEY, SVGAGI. Between the trimmed V and J ends, which lost 7 bases and 3 bases, there was a span of 15 bases. Written as DNA, the CDR3 is TGTGCCAGCACGGCGGCGGGCGCGTACACCGGGGAGCTGTTTTTT. Protein sequence: CASTAAGAYTGELFF.

This chain joins TRBV4-1 and TRBJ1-5; TRBD1 agrees at 9 bases. V lost 0 bases to trimming and J lost 4 bases; unmatched junction nucleotides: 7. The CDR3 is 17 residues long. Germline V gene data show CDR1 as MGHRA and CDR2 as YSYEKL. The CDR3 protein is CASSQDRGQGGNQPQHF. The CDR3 region has the DNA TGCGCCAGCAGCCAAGATAGGGGACAGGGAGGAAATCAGCCCCAGCATTTT.

Turning to this clone: Compared with germline, one end of the junction differs, possibly owing to a read error. V and J are TRBV4-1 and TRBJ1-1; no firm D call. Germline assignment: CDR1 MGHRA and CDR2 YSYEKL. CDR3 size: 14 residues. The CDR3 spells CASSQARMNTGAFF. DNA of the CDR3: TGCGCCAGCAGCCAAGCCAGGATGAACACTGGAGCTTTCTTT.

The chain carries TRBV13 and TRBJ2-2, with D perhaps TRBD1 (5 bases). CDR1 and CDR2 from the germline V gene are PRHDT and FYEKMQ (reference sequence). This CDR3 contains 17 residues. The germline V and J ends were trimmed by 4 bases and 0 bases, with 15 bases remaining between them. CDR3 sequence reads: CASSSRQLGTNTGELFF. As DNA, the CDR3 is TGTGCCAGCAGCTCCCGACAGTTGGGGACGAACACCGGGGAGCTGTTTTTT.

Only one count was recorded for this clone. The J gene is TRBJ2-5, the V gene TRBV20-1; D assignment may be TRBD1 or TRBD2 (5 bases each). TRBJ2-7 explains the end of the DNA better; the J call may be wrong. Germline values: CDR1 DFQATT, CDR2 SNEGSKA (reference sequence). The length of the CDR3 is 11 residues. CDR3 region: CSASRGGEQYF. CDR3 DNA sequence: TGCAGTGCTAGTCGTGGGGGCGAGCAGTACTTC.

The chain couples TRBV12-1 to TRBJ1-5; the D call in the table, TRBD1, was not verified against the DNA. TRBV12-1 constitutes a pseudogene. The CDR3 is 16 residues long. The CDR3 coding sequence is TGTGCCAGCAGCCCTCCCGACAGGGGAGGCAATCAGCCCCAGCATTTT. It encodes CASSPPDRGGNQPQHF.

This sequence joins TRBV29-1 and TRBJ1-1; no firm D call. There are 13 residues in the CDR3. The germline V gene encodes CDR1 SQVTM and CDR2 ANQGSEA. V gave up 6 bases and J gave up 0 bases, with 11 bases separating them. In nucleotides, the CDR3 is TGCAGCGTCTTCTTGAGAATGAACACTGAAGCTTTCTTT. This encodes CSVFLRMNTEAFF.

The rearrangement uses TRBV10-1 and TRBJ2-1; 16 nucleotides line up with TRBD2. V dropped 4 bases and J dropped 2; count of bases not matched to a gene: 2. The CDR3 spans 17 residues. Germline CDR1 is WNHNN and CDR2 is SYGVQD (reference sequence). This chain's CDR3 is CASSAGTSGGAYNEQFF. The CDR3 coding sequence is TGCGCCAGCAGTGCCGGGACTAGCGGGGGGGCCTACAATGAGCAGTTCTTC.